This T cell receptor beta chain was documented in a study of cytomegalovirus exposure and HLA in healthy donors. Overall study results and limits: Several top significant clusters appeared, in a later analysis, to be linked to common viral pathogens. Analysis was performed later, and it showed HLA-associated TCR beta chains to be more clonally expanded than equally common others.

The CDR3 length is 14 residues. V was cut by 6 bases and J by 0 bases, with 11 bases left in between. CDR1 SQVTM and CDR2 ANQGSEA come from the germline V gene. As to this clone: Its target is unknown.

Primers included in the PCR were 60 Vbeta and 13 Jbeta primers. The method was immunoSEQ multiplex PCR; TCRdb's version includes in-frame clones alone and lacks a portion of them. The table shows roughly 150,000 clones, with 60% to 80% occurring only once. The TCR comes from a male donor in good health and CMV-seronegative. The sequenced sample was PBMCs. The chain joins TRBV29-1 to TRBJ2-2; D remains unclear. The CDR3 reads CSVKYTTNTGELFF. CDR3 DNA: TGCAGCGTCAAGTACACCACGAACACCGGGGAGCTGTTTTTT.